This T cell receptor (beta chain) emerged from a study of T-cell memory formation after mild COVID-19. Findings of the study overall: Clones that contracted from day 15 to 85 were balanced CD4/CD8, while later expanders leaned CD4+. Second-wave clones with a day 37 peak had unconfirmed SARS-CoV-2 specificity. Cross-reactive memory apparently joined, as some responding clones appeared in pre-infection memory.

With V trimmed by 4 bases and J by 4 bases, 2 bases remained unmatched. The CDR3 covers 13 residues. Germline values: CDR1 SGHRS, CDR2 YFSETQ. Using constant-segment primers, 5'RACE produced TCR alpha and TCR beta cDNA libraries carrying sample barcodes and UMIs. MiXCR was run by TCRdb on the 5' RACE reads, yielding one entry per CDR3 protein. Among 250,000 to 350,000 distinct CDR3 sequences, 13% to 15% were seen once, and the ten largest hold about 21%. This clonotype has at least ten counts. The antigen is not known. Sequenced input: PBMCs or a T cell subset sorted from them (not recorded which). The receptor comes from a man aged 18 to 35 who had mild COVID-19 (a few samples of this study predate the infection). Cell type and time point are not known. The chain uses TRBV5-1 and TRBJ2-7; 10 bases are shared with TRBD1. This CDR3 reads CASSRGQGYEQYF. The CDR3 DNA follows: TGCGCCAGCAGCCGGGGACAGGGGTACGAGCAGTACTTC.